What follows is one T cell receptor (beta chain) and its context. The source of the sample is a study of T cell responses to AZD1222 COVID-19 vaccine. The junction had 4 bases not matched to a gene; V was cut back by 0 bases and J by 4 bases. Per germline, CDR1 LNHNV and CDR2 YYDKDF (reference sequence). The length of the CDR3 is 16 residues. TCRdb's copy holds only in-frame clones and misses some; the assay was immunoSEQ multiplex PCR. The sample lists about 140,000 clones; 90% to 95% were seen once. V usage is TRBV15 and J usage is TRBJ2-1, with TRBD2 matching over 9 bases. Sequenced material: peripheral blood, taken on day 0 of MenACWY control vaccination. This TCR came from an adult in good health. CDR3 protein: CATSRDAAGGYNEQFF. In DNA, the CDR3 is TGTGCCACCAGCAGAGACGCAGCGGGAGGTTACAATGAGCAGTTCTTC.